Sequencing of this T cell receptor beta chain was carried out in a study of OX40 agonist ivuxolimab in advanced cancers. Measured with immunoSEQ multiplex PCR; TCRdb has only the in-frame clones, and not every one. The profile covers about 40,000 clones, with about 87% appearing a single time and 20% to 30% taken by the ten largest. The material sequenced was CD4+ or CD8+ T cells sorted from blood, taken in a trial of the OX40 agonist ivuxolimab. The source of this sequence is an adult with an advanced solid tumor such as melanoma, head and neck, liver or kidney cancer.

DNA of the CDR3: TGTGCCAGCAGCCCCACGAGCAATCAGCCCCAGCATTTT. It encodes CASSPTSNQPQHF. J is TRBJ1-5 and V is TRBV7-9, with D unresolved. This CDR3 is built from 13 residues. Trimming stripped 5 bases from V and 1 base from J, with 6 bases between. The germline CDR1 and CDR2 sequences are SEHNR and FQNEAQ (reference sequence).